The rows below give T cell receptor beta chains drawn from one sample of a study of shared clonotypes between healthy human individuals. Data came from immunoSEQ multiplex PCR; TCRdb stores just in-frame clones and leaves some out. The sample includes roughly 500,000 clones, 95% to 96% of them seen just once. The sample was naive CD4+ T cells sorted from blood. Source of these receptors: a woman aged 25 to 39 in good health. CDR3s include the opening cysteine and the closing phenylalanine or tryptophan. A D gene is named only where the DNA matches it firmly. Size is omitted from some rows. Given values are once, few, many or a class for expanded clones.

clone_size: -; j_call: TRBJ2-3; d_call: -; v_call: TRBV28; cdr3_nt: TGTGCCAGCAGTTTCCCCAATTCGGCCCGTTCCACAGATACGCAGTATTTT; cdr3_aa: CASSFPNSARSTDTQYF
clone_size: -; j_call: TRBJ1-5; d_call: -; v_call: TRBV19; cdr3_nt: TGTGCCAGTAGAGTGGTGGGGAGCGATCAGCCCCAGCATTTT; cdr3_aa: CASRVVGSDQPQHF
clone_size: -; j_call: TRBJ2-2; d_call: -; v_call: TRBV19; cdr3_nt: TGTGCCAGTAGTCAAGGGAACACCGGGGAGCTGTTTTTT; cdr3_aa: CASSQGNTGELFF
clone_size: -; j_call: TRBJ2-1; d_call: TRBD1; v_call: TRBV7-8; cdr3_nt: TGTGCCAGCAGCTTAGCGTTAAACAGGGGGCTTGACAATGAGCAGTTCTTC; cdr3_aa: CASSLALNRGLDNEQFF
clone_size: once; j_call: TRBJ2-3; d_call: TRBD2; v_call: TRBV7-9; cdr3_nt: TGTGCCAGCAGCCCCTTAGGGGCGGGAGGGCCGACGGATACGCAGTATTTT; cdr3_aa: CASSPLGAGGPTDTQYF
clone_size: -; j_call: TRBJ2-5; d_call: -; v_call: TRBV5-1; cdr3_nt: TGCGCCAGCAGCTCCACTTCGGGAGAGGTAGGAGAGACCCAGTACTTC; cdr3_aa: CASSSTSGEVGETQYF
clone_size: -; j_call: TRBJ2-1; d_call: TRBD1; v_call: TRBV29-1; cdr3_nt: TGCAGCGTGGCCGGGACAGGAGGACTGGCGGGCTACAATGAGCAGTTCTTC; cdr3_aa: CSVAGTGGLAGYNEQFF
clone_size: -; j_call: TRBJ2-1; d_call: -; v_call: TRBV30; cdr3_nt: TGTGCCTGGGGATTAAGGGGCAGGGGACGAGAGCAGTTCTTC; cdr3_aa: CAWGLRGRGREQFF
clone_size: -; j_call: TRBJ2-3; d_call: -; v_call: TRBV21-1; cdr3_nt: TGTGCCAGCAGCAAAGCGCCAGACCCTGAGTGCACAGATACGCAGTATTTT; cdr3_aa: CASSKAPDPECTDTQYF
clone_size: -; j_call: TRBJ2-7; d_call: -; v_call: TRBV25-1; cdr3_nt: TGTGCCAGCAGTGATAGCGACAACTCCTACGAGCAGTACTTC; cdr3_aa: CASSDSDNSYEQYF
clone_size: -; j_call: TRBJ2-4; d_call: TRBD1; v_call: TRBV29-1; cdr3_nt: TGCAGCGTCCGGACAGGGGGCATGAACATTCAGTACTTC; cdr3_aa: CSVRTGGMNIQYF
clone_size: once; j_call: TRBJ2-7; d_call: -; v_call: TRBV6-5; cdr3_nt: TGTGCCAGCAGTTACTCGTATGATACGGGGGAGCAGTACTTC; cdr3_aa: CASSYSYDTGEQYF
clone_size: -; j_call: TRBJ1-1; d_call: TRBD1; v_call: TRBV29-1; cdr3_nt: TGCAGCGTTCTATCTCGACAGGGGGACACTGAAGCTTTCTTT; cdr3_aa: CSVLSRQGDTEAFF
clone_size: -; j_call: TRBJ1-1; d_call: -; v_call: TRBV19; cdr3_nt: TGTGCCAGTAGTATAGACAGGGTGAACACTGAAGCTTTCTTT; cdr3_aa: CASSIDRVNTEAFF
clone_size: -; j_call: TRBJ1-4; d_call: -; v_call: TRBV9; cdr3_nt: TGTGCCAGCAGCGTAGACGGACTGACTAATGAAAAACTGTTTTTT; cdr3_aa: CASSVDGLTNEKLFF
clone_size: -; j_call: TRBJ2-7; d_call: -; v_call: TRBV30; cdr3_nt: TGTGCCTGGAGTGTACTTTTAGAGTATGGGCAGTACTTC; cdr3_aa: CAWSVLLEYGQYF
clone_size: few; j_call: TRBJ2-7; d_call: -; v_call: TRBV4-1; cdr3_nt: TGCGCCAGCAGTCCCGAAGGGTACGAGCAGTACTTC; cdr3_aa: CASSPEGYEQYF
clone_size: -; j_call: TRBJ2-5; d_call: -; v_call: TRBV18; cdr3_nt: TGTGCCAGCTCACCACCGGTGCGTCGCGAGACCCAGTACTTC; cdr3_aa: CASSPPVRRETQYF
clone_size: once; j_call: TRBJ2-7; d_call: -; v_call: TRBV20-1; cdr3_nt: TGCAGTGCTACCCCGGGGACCGAGCAGTACTTC; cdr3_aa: CSATPGTEQYF
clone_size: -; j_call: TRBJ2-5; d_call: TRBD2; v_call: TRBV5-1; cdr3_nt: TGCGCCAGCAGCGGAACTAGCGGGAGGGAAGAGACCCAGTACTTC; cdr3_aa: CASSGTSGREETQYF
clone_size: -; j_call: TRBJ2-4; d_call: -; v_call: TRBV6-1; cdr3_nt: TGTGCCAGCAGTGAAGGGAAAAACATTCAGTACTTC; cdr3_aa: CASSEGKNIQYF
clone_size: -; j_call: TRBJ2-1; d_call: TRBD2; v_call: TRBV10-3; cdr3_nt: TGTGCCTCGCGTGGGGTAGCGGGAAGCTCCTACAATGAGCAGTTCTTC; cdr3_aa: CASRGVAGSSYNEQFF
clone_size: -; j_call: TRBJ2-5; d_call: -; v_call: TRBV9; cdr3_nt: TGTGCCAGCAGCGTAGGGGTAGGGGACACAGAGACCCAGTACTTC; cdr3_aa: CASSVGVGDTETQYF
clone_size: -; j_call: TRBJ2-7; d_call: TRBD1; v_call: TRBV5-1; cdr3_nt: TGCGCCAGCAGCTCCCGGACAGGGGGAAGAGAGCAGTACTTC; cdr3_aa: CASSSRTGGREQYF
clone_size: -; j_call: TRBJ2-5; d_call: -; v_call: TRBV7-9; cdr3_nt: TGTGCCAGCAGCCCTGGGGTGATCCAAGAGACCCAGTACTTC; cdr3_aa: CASSPGVIQETQYF
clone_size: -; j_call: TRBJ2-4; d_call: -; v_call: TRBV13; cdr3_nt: TGTGCCAGCAGCTTCTCTCTTATGAACATTCAGTACTTC; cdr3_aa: CASSFSLMNIQYF